These 8 T cell receptor beta chains were sequenced from one sample in a study of CD8+CD57+ T cells in acquired aplastic anemia. Genomic DNA, the template, was used for profiling of the TCR beta VDJ and CDR3. TCRdb redid the calling of the reads with MiXCR, one entry per CDR3 protein. The sample has some 170,000 distinct CDR3 sequences, approximately 43% seen once. The specimen sequenced was sorted CD4+, CD8+, or CD8+CD57+ T cells (not recorded which) from PBMCs. These receptors were obtained from a human donor in good health.

This clonotype was recorded once. V gene TRBV19 combines with J gene TRBJ1-2; D possibly corresponds to TRBD1 (6 bases). Germline-derived CDR1 and CDR2 are LNHDA and SQIVND (reference sequence). CDR3 length: 13 residues. Trimming cost V 7 bases and J 8 bases, with 17 bases left between them. CDR3: CASTVDSMKGYTF. CDR3 coding DNA: TGTGCCAGTACCGTGGACAGTATGAAAGGCTACACCTTC.

The table lists this clonotype with many counts. The chain links TRBV20-1 to TRBJ1-2, with 9 nucleotides matching TRBD1. V was pared by 1 base and J by 3 bases, with 6 bases of the junction left unmatched. There are 15 residues in the CDR3. The germline CDR1 and CDR2 sequences are DFQATT and SNEGSKA (reference sequence). The CDR3 DNA is TGCAGTGCTAGAGGTTATGGACAGGGGTACTATGGCTACACCTTC. Translation gives CSARGYGQGYYGYTF.

Remarks on this clonotype: Possible read error: a much larger clone is one base away. The V and J genes are TRBV11-3 and TRBJ2-7; TRBD2 aligns across 11 bases. Germline assignment: CDR1 SGHNT and CDR2 YENEEA. The CDR3 covers 15 residues. The CDR3 region has the DNA TGTGCCAGCAGCCTTTCTAGCGGGGGGACCTACGAGCGGTACTTC. Amino acids: CASSLSSGGTYERYF.

This clonotype has a count of ten or more. The gene calls are TRBV12-3 or TRBV12-4 and TRBJ2-2, with no clear D. The CDR3 contains 11 residues. The ends were cut back, 3 bases at V and 7 bases at J, with 3 bases in the middle. CDR3 coding DNA: TGTGCCAGCAGTTTCTTCGGGGAGCTGTTTTTT. Residues: CASSFFGELFF.

The chain recombines TRBV12-3 or TRBV12-4 with TRBJ1-1; no firm D call. The CDR3 sequence is 14 residues long. The V end was cut by 8 bases, the J end by 5 bases, with 18 bases between. This CDR3 reads CASDPGPAPTEAFF. In nucleotides, the CDR3 is TGTGCCAGCGACCCCGGGCCCGCACCTACTGAAGCTTTCTTT.

There are a few counts of this clonotype. The rearrangement links TRBV5-6 to TRBJ1-1, with a weak D call TRBD1 (6 bases). Germline V gives CDR1 SGHDT, CDR2 YYEEEE. Trimming stripped 0 bases from V and 0 bases from J, with 9 bases between. The CDR3 extends over 15 amino acids. The CDR3 DNA follows: TGTGCCAGCAGCTTGGGGGGGGGGCTGAACACTGAAGCTTTCTTT. It translates to CASSLGGGLNTEAFF.

The J gene is TRBJ2-7, the V gene TRBV20-1, with a possible D match to TRBD2 (6 bases). The CDR3 covers 13 residues. Per germline, CDR1 DFQATT and CDR2 SNEGSKA (reference sequence). V dropped 5 bases and J dropped 6 bases, with 17 bases sitting between them. The CDR3 DNA reads as TGCAGTGCTGGGAGTGGTGGGGGGATCGAGCAGTACTTC. It is translated as CSAGSGGGIEQYF.

This clonotype was recorded many times. This chain uses TRBV4-1 with TRBJ2-3; D remains unclear. Germline lookup yields CDR1 MGHRA and CDR2 YSYEKL. V dropped 0 bases and J dropped 1 base, with 8 bases sitting between them. The CDR3 is 15 residues long. CDR3 region: CASSQEVYGTDTQYF. The DNA for the CDR3 is TGCGCCAGCAGCCAAGAGGTTTATGGCACAGATACGCAGTATTTT.